The 22 T cell receptor beta chains below were found in one sample sequenced in a study of T cells in women clearing cervical HPV infection. TCRdb's table, derived via immunoSEQ multiplex PCR, lists solely in-frame clones and lacks some. The table counts roughly 30,000 clones; about 22% lies in the top ten. The material sequenced was blood buffy coat. The receptors shown here come from a woman between 18 and 69 years old with a cervical HPV16 infection that either progressed to CIN3+ or cleared (not recorded which).

As regards this clone: The read finishes 3 residues shy of the CDR3 end, and the germline J gene is used to complete it. The rearrangement links TRBV30 to TRBJ1-2, with a weak D call TRBD1 (5 bases). Germline V gene data show CDR1 as GTSNPN and CDR2 as SVGIG (reference sequence). The CDR3 sequence is 12 residues long. The part of the CDR3 DNA that was read is TGTGCCTGGAGTGTAAGGCAGGGCGAC. Encoded protein: CAWSVRQGD. The entire CDR3 protein is CAWSVRQGDYTF.

Remarks on this clone: The read halts 3 residues ahead of the CDR3 end, with the missing end drawn from the germline J gene. This sequence joins TRBV29-1 and TRBJ2-7; possibly TRBD1 for D (6 bases). CDR3 length: 14 residues. The ends were cut back, 6 bases at V and 1 base at J, with 16 bases in the middle. CDR1 and CDR2 (germline): SQVTM, ANQGSEA. The CDR3 DNA, read in part, is TGCAGCGTGGACGTGACAGGTGGGTCCTACGAG. Its translation: CSVDVTGGSYE. The whole CDR3 is CSVDVTGGSYEQYF.

To note about this clone: Sequencing ends 3 residues short of the CDR3 end; the germline J gene provides the rest. The chain is built from TRBV7-2 and TRBJ1-2; D is possibly TRBD1 (5 bases). In germline, CDR1 is SGHTA, CDR2 FQGNSA. CDR3 length: 15 residues. The CDR3 DNA, read in part, is TGTGCCAGCATCCTCGGGGCTAGCGACTCCTACGAC. Its translation is CASILGASDSYD. The whole CDR3 sequence reads CASILGASDSYDYTF.

As concerns this clone: Read sequence stops 3 residues before the CDR3 end, and the germline J gene provides the missing end. V usage is TRBV20-1 and J usage is TRBJ2-7; 7 bases are a match to TRBD2. CDR3 size: 12 residues. Germline-derived CDR1 and CDR2 are DFQATT and SNEGSKA (reference sequence). V was clipped by 1 base and J by 6 bases; unmatched bases: 3. The DNA read from the CDR3 is TGCAGTGCTAGAGGGGGGGGTGGCGAG. This encodes CSARGGGGE. The CDR3 in its entirety is CSARGGGGEQYF.

Notes on this clone: The CDR3 end is not reached by the read, which stops 3 residues before it; the germline J gene fills it in. The chain employs TRBV7-8 and TRBJ2-7, with 7 bases aligning to TRBD1. This CDR3 region has 15 residues. Germline lookup yields CDR1 SGHVS and CDR2 FQNEAQ. Trimming cost V 4 bases and J 4 bases; bases outside gene matches: 10. CDR3 DNA, as far as it was read: TGTGCCAGCAGCTCGACAGGGCCCCCTGGTTACGAG. Translating it yields CASSSTGPPGYE. The entire CDR3 protein reads CASSSTGPPGYEQYF.

About this clone: The CDR3 extends 3 residues past the end of the read, so its final part is completed from the germline J gene. The gene calls are TRBV6-2 or TRBV6-3 and TRBJ1-2; 8 bases are a match to TRBD1. The CDR3 is 14 residues long. Germline CDR1 and CDR2: MNHEY and SVGEGT. The part of the CDR3 DNA that was read is TGTGCCAGCGTACGCGGGACAGGAGTCTACGAC. It translates to CASVRGTGVYD. The entire CDR3 protein is CASVRGTGVYDYTF.

On this clone itself: The read terminates 3 residues ahead of where the CDR3 ends, so the germline J gene completes it. The chain joins TRBV19 to TRBJ2-1, with 12 bases matching TRBD2. CDR1 and CDR2 (germline): LNHDA, SQIVND (reference sequence). The CDR3 sequence is 16 residues long. The V and J ends lost 2 bases and 7 bases, in that order; junction bases with no gene match: 6. Incomplete CDR3 DNA: TGTGCCAGTAGTATAAGGACTAGCGGGATACTTAATGAG. It translates to CASSIRTSGILNE. The complete CDR3 reads CASSIRTSGILNEQFF.

In the case of this clone: The DNA ends 3 residues before the CDR3 does, and the rest of the CDR3 is filled in from the germline J gene. This chain uses TRBV7-6 with TRBJ1-2; no clear D gene. Per germline, CDR1 SGHVS and CDR2 FNYEAQ. The CDR3 contains 15 residues. This chain's CDR3 is CASSVSGRLYNDYTF. CDR3 DNA (partial): TGTGCCAGCAGCGTTAGCGGGAGGCTGTACAATGAC.

With respect to this clone: Coverage ceases 3 residues before the CDR3 finishes, and the germline J gene fills in the end. The chain carries TRBV18 and TRBJ2-2, with TRBD2 as a possible D gene (7 bases). Germline loops: CDR1 KGHSH, CDR2 LQKENI. This CDR3 contains 15 residues. CDR3 DNA, as far as it was read: TGTGCCAGCTCACCGGTCTACAGGGAGGGTGAAAAG. Translating it yields CASSPVYREGEK. The CDR3 reads in full as CASSPVYREGEKLFF.

A word on this clone: The CDR3 goes on 3 residues after the read ends, and that part is filled in from the germline J gene. The rearrangement uses TRBV20-1 and TRBJ1-2; the D gene is possibly TRBD1 (6 bases). CDR3 length: 14 amino acids. Germline V lookup: CDR1 DFQATT, CDR2 SNEGSKA (reference sequence). CDR3 DNA (partial): TGCAGTGCCGAGGGGACAAAGGCCTTGGAAGGC. Its protein is CSAEGTKALEG. The whole CDR3 region reads CSAEGTKALEGYTF.

The sequenced part of the CDR3 DNA is TGTGCCAGTAGTACCCGCGAGGGGGCGGAGTACAATGAG. Translation gives CASSTREGAEYNE. The entire CDR3 protein is CASSTREGAEYNEQFF. The chain joins TRBV19 to TRBJ2-1; 7 nucleotides align to TRBD1. The CDR3 end is not reached by the read, which stops 3 residues before it; the germline J gene fills it in. Germline-derived CDR1 and CDR2 are LNHDA and SQIVND (reference sequence). The trim removed 4 bases at V and 4 bases at J, leaving 10 bases unmatched. The CDR3 totals 16 residues.

Comments on this clone: One junction end disagrees with the germline gene, perhaps due to a read error. The read ends 3 residues early relative to the CDR3; the germline J gene fills the gap. The sample holds other DNA sequences that translate to the same CDR3. The V call is TRBV5-1, the J call TRBJ2-1; 11 bases line up with TRBD2. CDR1 SGHRS and CDR2 YFSETQ come from the germline V gene. The CDR3 covers 18 residues. The CDR3 bases that were read are TGCGCCAGCAGATTGGCCCTAGCGGGAGGAGTCTCCTACAATGAG. This encodes CASRLALAGGVSYNE. The whole CDR3 protein is CASRLALAGGVSYNEQFF.

Worth noting for this clone: A junction end diverges from the germline sequence, so it may reflect a read error. The read halts 3 residues ahead of the CDR3 end, with the missing end drawn from the germline J gene. This sequence joins TRBV7-9 and TRBJ2-7; weak D call: TRBD1 (5 bases). The CDR3 covers 12 residues. Germline CDR1 and CDR2: SEHNR and FQNEAQ (reference sequence). The CDR3 is CTSSPDSYEQYF. CDR3 DNA, as far as it was read: TGTACCAGCAGCCCCGACAGCTACGAG.

Comments on this clone: The CDR3 is cut off 3 residues early in the read; its end comes from the germline J gene. J is TRBJ1-2 and V is TRBV19, with no clear D. Germline CDR1 reads LNHDA; CDR2 reads SQIVND (reference sequence). CDR3 size: 14 residues. The CDR3 here is CASSIGGRANDYTF. The sequenced part of the CDR3 DNA is TGTGCCAGTAGTATAGGCGGGAGGGCCAATGAC.

The CDR3 loop is CASSPRGGDEQYF. Partial CDR3 DNA: TGTGCCAGCTCACCACGGGGAGGGGACGAG. The chain couples TRBV18 to TRBJ2-7; TRBD2 aligns across 7 bases. The CDR3 end falls 3 residues outside the read, so it is completed with the germline J gene. There are 13 residues in the CDR3. V lost 1 base to trimming and J lost 5 bases; unmatched junction nucleotides: 2. CDR1 is KGHSH, CDR2 LQKENI, per germline.

Note on this clone: The read ends 3 residues early relative to the CDR3; the germline J gene fills the gap. The genes are TRBV11-3 and TRBJ1-4, with 7 bases fitting TRBD1. The ends lost 4 bases at V and 7 bases at J; junction bases unmatched: 9. Germline-derived CDR1 and CDR2 are SGHNT and YENEEA. The CDR3 covers 15 residues. The CDR3 sequence: CASSSGEGAGEKLFF. The CDR3 DNA, read in part, is TGTGCCAGCAGCTCAGGAGAGGGGGCCGGTGAAAAA.

As concerns this clone: Compared with germline, one end of the junction differs, possibly owing to a read error. The missing CDR3 end, 3 residues past where the read stops, is filled in from the germline J gene. This rearrangement joins TRBV5-6 to TRBJ1-2, with TRBD1 matching 10 bases. This CDR3 comprises 14 residues. Looked up from germline, CDR1 is SGHDT and CDR2 is YYEEEE. The sequenced CDR3 bases are TGTGCCAGCAGTCCCGACAGGGGGCTATATGTC. This codes for CASSPDRGLYV. The CDR3, in full, reads CASSPDRGLYVYTF.

The CDR3 bases that were read are TGTGCCAGCAGTTACGGGACAGGGCTAGAAGAGACC. Protein: CASSYGTGLEET. The complete CDR3 sequence is CASSYGTGLEETQYF. The rearrangement joins TRBV28 to TRBJ2-5; 9 bases are shared with TRBD1. With the read ending 3 residues before the CDR3 end, the germline J gene is used to fill in that end. The germline CDR1 and CDR2 sequences are MDHEN and SYDVKM. The CDR3 runs to 15 residues. Germline trimming cut 4 bases from V and 3 bases from J; bases unmatched to any gene: 6.

The sequenced part of the CDR3 DNA is TGCGCCAGCAGCTTGCGTCAGGCTAACACCGGGGAG. It is translated as CASSLRQANTGE. The CDR3 in its entirety is CASSLRQANTGELFF. The chain employs TRBV5-1 and TRBJ2-2; no reliable D call. The CDR3 goes on 3 residues after the read ends, and that part is filled in from the germline J gene. Germline V gene sequence: CDR1 SGHRS, CDR2 YFSETQ. This CDR3 spans 15 amino acids. V lost 1 base and J 2 bases, leaving 9 bases between the germline ends.

Regarding this clone: The missing CDR3 end, 3 residues past where the read stops, is filled in from the germline J gene. The chain links TRBV18 to TRBJ2-6, with D possibly being TRBD1 (6 bases). CDR3 size: 16 residues. CDR1 and CDR2 from the germline V gene are KGHSH and LQKENI. Trimming removed 5 bases from V and 2 bases from J, with 13 bases in between. CDR3 bases read: TGTGCCAGCTCAAACTCACAGGGTGCTGGGGCCAACGTC. Translating it yields CASSNSQGAGANV. The whole CDR3 protein reads CASSNSQGAGANVLTF.

CDR3 DNA, as far as it was read: TGTGCCTGCCCTGCAACTAATGAAAAA. Translating it yields CACPATNEK. The full CDR3 reads CACPATNEKLFF. The genes are TRBV30 and TRBJ1-4, with no clear D. The read gets to within 3 residues of the CDR3 end, and the germline J gene fills in the rest. Germline V gives CDR1 GTSNPN, CDR2 SVGIG (reference sequence). The V gene lost 6 bases and the J gene lost 0 bases, with 5 bases spanning the gap. This CDR3 is 12 amino acids long.

To note about this clone: Read coverage stops 3 residues before the CDR3 terminus; the germline J gene supplies the remainder. The V gene is TRBV30, the J gene TRBJ2-1; tentatively, D is TRBD2 (5 bases). The CDR3 loop spans 14 amino acids. Per germline, CDR1 GTSNPN and CDR2 SVGIG (reference sequence). Trimming took off 1 base at V and 8 bases at J, with 15 bases between the two ends. This chain's CDR3 is CAWSGNRRADEQFF. The CDR3 bases that were read are TGTGCCTGGAGTGGCAACCGCCGAGCGGATGAG. Using reference TRBV30 and TRBJ2-1 for the parts outside the CDR3, the full variable domain is SQTIHQWPATLVQPVGSPLSLECTVEGTSNPNLYWYRQAAGRGLQLLFYSVGIGQISSEVPQNLSASRPQDRQFILSSKKLLLSDSGFYLCAWSGNRRADEQFFGPGTRLTVL.